Shown below are 3 T cell receptor beta chains from a single sample sequenced in a study of blood T cell repertoires in COVID-19. Repertoires were generated with immunoSEQ multiplex PCR, while TCRdb's copy carries only in-frame clones and drops some. The data contain tens of thousands of clones, 85% to 90% of them singletons. The source material was peripheral blood. The receptors shown here come from a human donor in a cohort sampled during active COVID-19.

V gene TRBV5-4 combines with J gene TRBJ1-1; a possible D gene is TRBD1 (5 bases). Germline V lookup: CDR1 SGHNT, CDR2 YYREEE (reference sequence). The V end lost 2 bases, the J end lost 3 bases, and 23 bases lay between the germline ends. This CDR3 has 18 residues. This CDR3 is CASSFMRGRGIGYTEAFF. The CDR3 DNA sequence: TGTGCCAGCAGCTTTATGAGAGGACGGGGGATCGGGTACACTGAAGCTTTCTTT.

The chain is built from TRBV28 and TRBJ2-5, with 8 bases matching TRBD1. V shed 4 bases and J 5 bases; nucleotides not matched to a gene: 9. The CDR3 covers 15 residues. Germline V gene data show CDR1 as MDHEN and CDR2 as SYDVKM. The CDR3 is CASSSGQGGWETQYF. For the CDR3, the DNA is TGTGCCAGCAGTTCTGGACAGGGAGGTTGGGAGACCCAGTACTTC.

The gene calls are TRBV7-9 and TRBJ2-1; 9 nucleotides match TRBD2. With V trimmed by 1 base and J by 7 bases, 8 bases remained unmatched. The CDR3 consists of 16 residues. The germline CDR1 and CDR2 sequences are SEHNR and FQNEAQ (reference sequence). CDR3 bases: TGTGCCAGCAGCTTAGTTTTGGCTAGCGGGATGAATGAGCAGTTCTTC. It codes for CASSLVLASGMNEQFF.